A selection of T cell receptor beta chains follows, all from one sample in a study of tumor-infiltrating lymphocytes in oesophageal squamous cell carcinoma. TCRdb re-called the PCR reads through MiXCR, storing one row per CDR3 protein. The data hold fewer than 15,000 distinct CDR3 sequences, with around half observed a single time. Sequenced: esophageal tumor tissue. The receptor source for this set is a male donor with esophageal squamous cell carcinoma. CDR3s include the opening cysteine and the closing phenylalanine or tryptophan. Fields, in order: V gene, CDR3 length, J gene, D gene, clone size, CDR3 protein, CDR3 DNA. The D gene is left open where the match is weak. A clone size is listed for some rows: how often the clone was seen (once, few, many), or a class if it is expanded.

v_call: TRBV7-2
cdr3_length: 17
j_call: TRBJ2-1
d_call: TRBD2
clone_size: few
cdr3_aa: CASSLGSGSGLYNEQFF
cdr3_nt: TGTGCCAGCAGCTTAGGTAGCGGGAGCGGCCTCTACAATGAGCAGTTCTTC

v_call: TRBV28
cdr3_length: 14
j_call: TRBJ2-3
d_call: TRBD2
clone_size: medium-sized
cdr3_aa: CASSFLAGTDTQYF
cdr3_nt: TGTGCCAGCAGTTTCCTAGCGGGAACAGATACGCAGTATTTT

v_call: TRBV6-1
cdr3_length: 14
j_call: TRBJ2-3
d_call: -
clone_size: -
cdr3_aa: CASSDGGSSDTQYF
cdr3_nt: TGTGCCAGCAGTGATGGAGGGTCGTCAGATACGCAGTATTTT

v_call: TRBV7-9
cdr3_length: 14
j_call: TRBJ2-7
d_call: -
clone_size: medium-sized
cdr3_aa: CASSLTGSPYEQYF
cdr3_nt: TGTGCCAGCAGCTTAACGGGTTCCCCCTACGAGCAGTACTTC

v_call: TRBV11-3
cdr3_length: 16
j_call: TRBJ1-6
d_call: -
clone_size: -
cdr3_aa: CVSSLAPGLEVHEQYF
cdr3_nt: TGTGTCAGCAGCTTAGCCCCCGGACTGGAAGTCCACGAGCAGTACTTT

v_call: TRBV7-6
cdr3_length: 15
j_call: TRBJ2-5
d_call: -
clone_size: -
cdr3_aa: CASGTRAPRDNEQYF
cdr3_nt: TGTGCCAGCGGAACGAGAGCACCCCGGGACAATGAGCAGTACTTC

v_call: TRBV6-2/TRBV6-3
cdr3_length: 13
j_call: TRBJ2-1
d_call: -
clone_size: few
cdr3_aa: CASSYSPNYEQFF
cdr3_nt: TGTGCCAGCAGTTACTCGCCCAATTATGAGCAGTTCTTC

v_call: TRBV28
cdr3_length: 17
j_call: TRBJ1-5
d_call: TRBD1
clone_size: many
cdr3_aa: CASSLYRQGASWQPQHF
cdr3_nt: TGTGCCAGCAGTTTATACCGGCAGGGGGCTTCGTGGCAGCCCCAGCATTTT

v_call: TRBV6-8
cdr3_length: 14
j_call: TRBJ2-1
d_call: -
clone_size: -
cdr3_aa: CASSRDTVAGEQFF
cdr3_nt: TGTGCCAGCAGTCGGGACACGGTCGCCGGTGAGCAGTTCTTC

v_call: TRBV7-7
cdr3_length: 12
j_call: TRBJ2-5
d_call: -
clone_size: -
cdr3_aa: CASSLDGGTQYF
cdr3_nt: TGTGCCAGCAGCTTAGATGGGGGGACCCAGTACTTC

v_call: TRBV7-6
cdr3_length: 12
j_call: TRBJ2-1
d_call: -
clone_size: few
cdr3_aa: CASSQGGDEQFF
cdr3_nt: TGTGCCAGCAGCCAGGGGGGGGATGAGCAGTTCTTC

v_call: TRBV18
cdr3_length: 12
j_call: TRBJ2-5
d_call: -
clone_size: -
cdr3_aa: CASSPGVETQYF
cdr3_nt: TGTGCCAGCTCACCCGGTGTGGAGACCCAGTACTTC

v_call: TRBV12-3/TRBV12-4
cdr3_length: 14
j_call: TRBJ2-7
d_call: TRBD2
clone_size: -
cdr3_aa: CASSFSGGAYEQYF
cdr3_nt: TGTGCCAGCAGTTTCAGCGGGGGGGCCTACGAGCAGTACTTC

v_call: TRBV27
cdr3_length: 14
j_call: TRBJ2-1
d_call: TRBD2
clone_size: -
cdr3_aa: CASTSASGDNEQFF
cdr3_nt: TGTGCCAGCACCTCGGCTAGCGGGGACAATGAGCAGTTCTTC

v_call: TRBV19
cdr3_length: 13
j_call: TRBJ2-4
d_call: TRBD1
clone_size: many
cdr3_aa: CASQGQGENIQYF
cdr3_nt: TGTGCCAGCCAGGGACAGGGGGAAAACATTCAGTACTTC

v_call: TRBV5-6
cdr3_length: 17
j_call: TRBJ2-5
d_call: TRBD1
clone_size: -
cdr3_aa: CASSLAAGTGKTKTQYF
cdr3_nt: TGTGCCAGCAGCTTGGCAGCCGGGACAGGGAAAACAAAGACCCAGTACTTC

v_call: TRBV7-6
cdr3_length: 14
j_call: TRBJ2-1
d_call: TRBD2
clone_size: few
cdr3_aa: CASSTSGVYNEQFF
cdr3_nt: TGTGCCAGCTCCACTAGCGGGGTTTACAATGAGCAGTTCTTC

v_call: TRBV11-1
cdr3_length: 14
j_call: TRBJ2-7
d_call: -
clone_size: -
cdr3_aa: CASSSSSARNEQYF
cdr3_nt: TGTGCCAGCAGCTCCTCTAGCGCGCGAAATGAGCAGTACTTC

v_call: TRBV2
cdr3_length: 12
j_call: TRBJ2-7
d_call: -
clone_size: -
cdr3_aa: CASSWDQSEQYF
cdr3_nt: TGTGCCAGCAGTTGGGATCAAAGCGAGCAGTACTTC

v_call: TRBV11-2
cdr3_length: 19
j_call: TRBJ2-5
d_call: TRBD2
clone_size: -
cdr3_aa: CASSLKPGTSGGIGETQYF
cdr3_nt: TGTGCCAGCAGCCTAAAACCGGGGACTAGCGGGGGTATCGGAGAGACCCAGTACTTC

v_call: TRBV6-5
cdr3_length: 16
j_call: TRBJ2-1
d_call: -
clone_size: once
cdr3_aa: CASSRGAGLSYNEQFF
cdr3_nt: TGTGCCAGCAGCAGGGGAGCGGGGCTATCCTACAATGAGCAGTTCTTC

v_call: TRBV7-9
cdr3_length: 16
j_call: TRBJ1-3
d_call: -
clone_size: -
cdr3_aa: CASSLGSHASGNTIYF
cdr3_nt: TGTGCCAGCAGCTTAGGGAGTCACGCCAGCGGAAACACCATATATTTT

v_call: TRBV10-3
cdr3_length: 17
j_call: TRBJ2-1
d_call: -
clone_size: -
cdr3_aa: CAISESMVDAEINEQFF
cdr3_nt: TGTGCCATCAGTGAGTCGATGGTTGACGCGGAAATCAATGAGCAGTTCTTC

v_call: TRBV7-6
cdr3_length: 17
j_call: TRBJ2-1
d_call: TRBD2
clone_size: few
cdr3_aa: CASSLGFWRGGSNEQFF
cdr3_nt: TGTGCCAGCAGCTTGGGATTCTGGCGGGGGGGCTCAAATGAGCAGTTCTTC

v_call: TRBV5-1
cdr3_length: 17
j_call: TRBJ2-5
d_call: TRBD2
clone_size: -
cdr3_aa: CASSSGLAGGIQETQYF
cdr3_nt: TGCGCCAGCAGCTCGGGACTAGCGGGGGGAATCCAAGAGACCCAGTACTTC

v_call: TRBV7-2
cdr3_length: 14
j_call: TRBJ2-3
d_call: -
clone_size: few
cdr3_aa: CASSPLPSTDTQYF
cdr3_nt: TGTGCCAGCAGCCCGTTACCCAGCACAGATACGCAGTATTTT

v_call: TRBV11-2
cdr3_length: 14
j_call: TRBJ2-1
d_call: -
clone_size: -
cdr3_aa: CASSSQGGADTQFF
cdr3_nt: TGTGCCAGCAGCTCACAGGGAGGCGCAGATACGCAGTTCTTC

v_call: TRBV24-1
cdr3_length: 15
j_call: TRBJ2-5
d_call: -
clone_size: few
cdr3_aa: CATSRTDLYQETQYF
cdr3_nt: TGTGCCACCAGTCGGACGGACCTGTACCAAGAGACCCAGTACTTC

v_call: TRBV11-2
cdr3_length: 14
j_call: TRBJ2-2
d_call: -
clone_size: -
cdr3_aa: CASSRNRNTGELFF
cdr3_nt: TGTGCCAGCAGCCGCAACAGGAACACCGGGGAGCTGTTTTTT

v_call: TRBV7-8
cdr3_length: 18
j_call: TRBJ2-3
d_call: TRBD2
clone_size: medium-sized
cdr3_aa: CASSLALLAGGRTDTQYF
cdr3_nt: TGTGCCAGCAGCTTAGCGCTACTAGCGGGAGGCCGCACAGATACGCAGTATTTT

v_call: TRBV6-1
cdr3_length: 15
j_call: TRBJ2-1
d_call: -
clone_size: few
cdr3_aa: CASSVDTSSYNEQFF
cdr3_nt: TGTGCCAGCAGTGTGGACACGAGCTCCTACAATGAGCAGTTCTTC

v_call: TRBV7-2
cdr3_length: 15
j_call: TRBJ2-5
d_call: TRBD2
clone_size: -
cdr3_aa: CASSLQTSGGETQYF
cdr3_nt: TGTGCCAGCAGCCTCCAGACTAGCGGGGGCGAGACCCAGTACTTC

v_call: TRBV12-3/TRBV12-4
cdr3_length: 15
j_call: TRBJ1-2
d_call: -
clone_size: -
cdr3_aa: CASRPRTASNYGYTF
cdr3_nt: TGTGCCAGCAGGCCCCGGACAGCTTCTAACTATGGCTACACCTTC

v_call: TRBV28
cdr3_length: 13
j_call: TRBJ1-5
d_call: -
clone_size: many
cdr3_aa: CASSLDSNQPQHF
cdr3_nt: TGTGCCAGCAGTTTAGATAGCAATCAGCCCCAGCATTTT

v_call: TRBV7-8
cdr3_length: 16
j_call: TRBJ2-1
d_call: TRBD2
clone_size: few
cdr3_aa: CASSSSTSGNGREQFF
cdr3_nt: TGTGCCAGCAGCTCCTCGACTAGCGGGAATGGGAGGGAGCAGTTCTTC

v_call: TRBV12-3/TRBV12-4
cdr3_length: 14
j_call: TRBJ1-1
d_call: TRBD1
clone_size: many
cdr3_aa: CASRTTGVRTEAFF
cdr3_nt: TGTGCCAGCAGAACCACAGGGGTAAGGACTGAAGCTTTCTTT

v_call: TRBV10-3
cdr3_length: 15
j_call: TRBJ1-1
d_call: TRBD1
clone_size: -
cdr3_aa: CAIRRDRGRNTEAFF
cdr3_nt: TGTGCCATCAGAAGAGACAGGGGCCGAAACACTGAAGCTTTCTTT

v_call: TRBV6-1
cdr3_length: 14
j_call: TRBJ2-1
d_call: TRBD2
clone_size: few
cdr3_aa: CASSVGLVSVEQFF
cdr3_nt: TGTGCCAGCAGTGTTGGACTAGTTAGCGTTGAGCAGTTCTTC

v_call: TRBV7-2
cdr3_length: 15
j_call: TRBJ2-1
d_call: TRBD2
clone_size: -
cdr3_aa: CASSFFSGTYNEQFF
cdr3_nt: TGTGCCAGCAGCTTCTTTAGCGGGACCTACAATGAGCAGTTCTTC

v_call: TRBV7-2
cdr3_length: 16
j_call: TRBJ2-3
d_call: TRBD1
clone_size: -
cdr3_aa: CASAYLDREPSDTQYF
cdr3_nt: TGTGCCAGCGCCTACCTAGACAGGGAACCTTCCGATACGCAGTATTTT

v_call: TRBV7-8
cdr3_length: 14
j_call: TRBJ2-7
d_call: -
clone_size: -
cdr3_aa: CASSLGVFGYEQYF
cdr3_nt: TGTGCCAGCAGCTTAGGAGTGTTTGGGTACGAGCAGTACTTC